This TCR beta chain was recovered during a study of chemoradiotherapy in HPV16-positive cancers. Findings of the study overall: The functional HPV-specific definition rests on just a couple of HPV16-positive patients. In HPV16-positive patients, HPV-responsive T-cell expansion tracked better recurrence-free survival.

Trimming removed 4 bases from V and 3 bases from J, with 4 bases in between. The CDR3 length is 11 residues. The germline V gene encodes CDR1 DFQATT and CDR2 SNEGSKA (reference sequence). Only in-frame clones appear in the TCRdb table, and some are missing; sequencing was by immunoSEQ multiplex PCR. The sample has some 14,000 clones; roughly 90% are singletons. In the case of this clone: The target antigen is unknown.

The rearrangement links TRBV20-1 to TRBJ1-5; the D is unclear. This receptor was identified in a human donor with HPV-associated anogenital cancer. Sample: blood, taken from a patient who underwent chemoradiotherapy. The CDR3 sequence is CSATPNQPQHF. The CDR3 region has the DNA TGCAGTGCTACCCCCAATCAGCCCCAGCATTTT.